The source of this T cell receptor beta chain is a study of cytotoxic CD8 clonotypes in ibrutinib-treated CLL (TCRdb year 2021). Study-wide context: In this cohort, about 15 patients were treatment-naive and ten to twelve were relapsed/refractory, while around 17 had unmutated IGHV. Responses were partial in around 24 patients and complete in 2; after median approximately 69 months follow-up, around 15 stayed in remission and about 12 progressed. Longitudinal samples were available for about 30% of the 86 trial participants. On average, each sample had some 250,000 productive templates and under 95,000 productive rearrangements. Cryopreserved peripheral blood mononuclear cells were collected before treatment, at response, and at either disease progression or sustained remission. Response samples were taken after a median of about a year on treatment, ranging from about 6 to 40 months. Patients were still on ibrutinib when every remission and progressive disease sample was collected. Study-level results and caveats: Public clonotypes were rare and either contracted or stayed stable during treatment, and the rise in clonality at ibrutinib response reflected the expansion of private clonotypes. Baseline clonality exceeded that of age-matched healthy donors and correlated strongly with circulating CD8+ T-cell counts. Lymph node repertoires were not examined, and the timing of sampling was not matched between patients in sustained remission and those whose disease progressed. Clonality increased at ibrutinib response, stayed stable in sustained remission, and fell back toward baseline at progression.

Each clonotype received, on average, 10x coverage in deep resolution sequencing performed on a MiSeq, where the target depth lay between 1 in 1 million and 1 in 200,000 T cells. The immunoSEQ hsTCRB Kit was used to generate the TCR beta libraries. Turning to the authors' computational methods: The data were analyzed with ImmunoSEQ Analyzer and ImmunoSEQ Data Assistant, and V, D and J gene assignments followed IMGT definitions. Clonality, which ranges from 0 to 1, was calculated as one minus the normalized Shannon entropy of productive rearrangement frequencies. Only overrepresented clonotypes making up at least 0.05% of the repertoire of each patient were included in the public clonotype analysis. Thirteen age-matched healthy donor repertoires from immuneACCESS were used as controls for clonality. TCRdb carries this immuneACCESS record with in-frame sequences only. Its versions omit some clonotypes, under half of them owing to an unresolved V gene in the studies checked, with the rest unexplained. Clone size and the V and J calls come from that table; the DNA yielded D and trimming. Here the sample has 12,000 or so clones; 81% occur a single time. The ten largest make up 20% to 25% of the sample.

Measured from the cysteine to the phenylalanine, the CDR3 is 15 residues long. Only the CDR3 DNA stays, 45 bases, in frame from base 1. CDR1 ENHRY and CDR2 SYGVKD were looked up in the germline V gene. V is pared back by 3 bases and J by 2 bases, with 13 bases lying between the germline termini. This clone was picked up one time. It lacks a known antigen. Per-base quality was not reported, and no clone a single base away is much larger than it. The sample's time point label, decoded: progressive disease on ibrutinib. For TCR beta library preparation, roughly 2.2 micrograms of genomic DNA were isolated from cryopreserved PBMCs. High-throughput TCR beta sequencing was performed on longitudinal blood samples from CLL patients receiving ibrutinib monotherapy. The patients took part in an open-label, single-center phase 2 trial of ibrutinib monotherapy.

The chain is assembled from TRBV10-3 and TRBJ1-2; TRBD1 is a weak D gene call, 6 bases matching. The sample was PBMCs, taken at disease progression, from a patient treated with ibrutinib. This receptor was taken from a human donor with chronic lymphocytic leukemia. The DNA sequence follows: TGTGCCATCAGTGAAGGAGAAGGGGGGAACTATGGCTACACCTTC. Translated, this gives CAISEGEGGNYGYTF.